This TCR beta chain was recovered during a study of blood T cell repertoires in COVID-19. At the level of the study: Samples taken during acute and convalescent COVID-19 were collected in the United States, Italy and Spain. In each case, the material was cDNA or gDNA derived from T cells, B-cell-depleted T cells, or PBMCs.

Study members were between roughly 18 and 90 years old and lived in approximately 25 US regions. Assignment of participants to cohorts was predicated upon participant-reported clinical history. Assay used: immunoSEQ multiplex PCR; TCRdb lists only in-frame clones, some missing. Here the sample spans 250,000 to 350,000 clones, nearly 90% being singletons. V shed 4 bases and J 9 bases; nucleotides not matched to a gene: 8. This CDR3 is built from 13 residues. The V gene's germline CDR1 is SGHVS and CDR2 FQNEAQ. The chain is built from TRBV7-8 and TRBJ1-1; the match to TRBD1 covers 7 bases. Sequencing was carried out using PBMCs or T cells enriched from blood (not recorded which). The sequence came from a woman aged 18-35 years with acute COVID-19. CDR3 nucleotides: TGTGCCAGCAGCTCCCTAACGACAGGGAAAGCTTTCTTT. It specifies CASSSLTTGKAFF. The whole variable domain, remainder taken from reference TRBV7-8 and TRBJ1-1, is GAGVSQSPRYKVAKRGQDVALRCDPISGHVSLFWYQQALGQGPEFLTYFQNEAQLDKSGLPSDRFFAERPEGSVSTLKIQRTQQEDSAVYLCASSSLTTGKAFFGQGTRLTVV.